This TCR beta chain originates from a study of beta chain features in type 1 diabetes. Findings and caveats of the study: Compared with healthy donors, patients appeared to share more similar naive, central memory and regulatory TCRB repertoires. Type 1 diabetes patients had TCRB CDR3s that were shorter (moderately but significantly so) in all four CD4+ subsets.

Reverse transcribing all isolated RNA meant expressed TCRB transcripts were sequenced. Sequencing was performed with immunoSEQ multiplex PCR; in TCRdb, only in-frame clones are kept and a portion is missing. The profile shows approximately 300,000 clones, 8% to 13% of them singletons. Sorted CD4+ subsets: naive, central memory, regulatory, stem cell-like memory (CD45RO/CCR7/CD25/CD127/CD95/CD27 panel). Notes on this clone: The antigen is not known.

Sequenced: naive CD4+ T cells from blood. This clonotype was obtained from a woman in her twenties or thirties in good health.

The CDR3 nucleotides are TGTGCCAGCAGCCAAGATCCTCGTCCAGTGAACACTGAAGCTTTCTTT. Its translation is CASSQDPRPVNTEAFF. The V call is TRBV5-4, the J call TRBJ1-1; D call uncertain. CDR3 length equals 16 residues. CDR1 and CDR2 (germline): SGHNT, YYREEE (reference sequence). V was clipped by 4 bases and J by 0 bases, with 16 bases between them.